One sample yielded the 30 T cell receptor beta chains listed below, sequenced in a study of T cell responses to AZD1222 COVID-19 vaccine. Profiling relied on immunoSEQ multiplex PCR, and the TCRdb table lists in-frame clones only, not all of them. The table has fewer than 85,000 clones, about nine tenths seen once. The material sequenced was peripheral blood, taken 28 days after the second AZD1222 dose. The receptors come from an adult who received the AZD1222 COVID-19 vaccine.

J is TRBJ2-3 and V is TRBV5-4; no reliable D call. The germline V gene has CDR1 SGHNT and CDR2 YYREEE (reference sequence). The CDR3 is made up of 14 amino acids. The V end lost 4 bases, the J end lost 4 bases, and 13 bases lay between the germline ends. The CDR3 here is CASSLPHTADTQYF. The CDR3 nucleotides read TGTGCCAGCAGCCTCCCTCATACTGCAGATACGCAGTATTTT.

The CDR3 nucleotides read TGTGCCAGTAAGGAGGGGAACCTGCGAAACACCATATATTTT. Residues: CASKEGNLRNTIYF. The V gene is TRBV19, the J gene TRBJ1-3, with D tentatively TRBD1 (5 bases). Looked up from germline, CDR1 is LNHDA and CDR2 is SQIVND (reference sequence). The CDR3 is made up of 14 amino acids. V lost 7 bases, J lost 5 bases, and 15 bases lay in between.

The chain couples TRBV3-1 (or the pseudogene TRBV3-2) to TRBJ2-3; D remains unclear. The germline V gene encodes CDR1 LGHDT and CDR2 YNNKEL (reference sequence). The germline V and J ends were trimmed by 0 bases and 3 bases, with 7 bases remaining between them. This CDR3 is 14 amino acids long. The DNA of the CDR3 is TGTGCCAGCAGCCAAGATTTGGGGACAGATACGCAGTATTTT. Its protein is CASSQDLGTDTQYF.

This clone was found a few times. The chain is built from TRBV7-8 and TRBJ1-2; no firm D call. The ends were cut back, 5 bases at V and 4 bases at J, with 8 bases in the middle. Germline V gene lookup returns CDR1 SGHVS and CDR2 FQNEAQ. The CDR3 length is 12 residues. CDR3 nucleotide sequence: TGTGCCAGCAGCCTCAGGACCTATGGCTACACCTTC. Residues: CASSLRTYGYTF.

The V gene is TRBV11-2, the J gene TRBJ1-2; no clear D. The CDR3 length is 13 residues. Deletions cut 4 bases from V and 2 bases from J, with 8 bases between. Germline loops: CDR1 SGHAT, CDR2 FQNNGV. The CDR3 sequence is CASSSGRNYGYTF. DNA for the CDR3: TGTGCCAGCAGCTCCGGGAGGAACTATGGCTACACCTTC.

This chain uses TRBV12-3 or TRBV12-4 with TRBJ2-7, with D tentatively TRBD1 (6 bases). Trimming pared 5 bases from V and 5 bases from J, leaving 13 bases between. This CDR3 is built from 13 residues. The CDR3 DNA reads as TGTGCCAGCAGTCTCACAGGGCAGAACGAGCAGTACTTC. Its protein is CASSLTGQNEQYF.

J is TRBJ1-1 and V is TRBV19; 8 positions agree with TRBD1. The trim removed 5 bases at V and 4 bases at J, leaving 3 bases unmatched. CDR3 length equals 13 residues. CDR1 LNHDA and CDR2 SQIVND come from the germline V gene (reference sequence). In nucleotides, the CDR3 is TGTGCCAGTAGTGCAGGGGGCGGCACTGAAGCTTTCTTT. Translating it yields CASSAGGGTEAFF.

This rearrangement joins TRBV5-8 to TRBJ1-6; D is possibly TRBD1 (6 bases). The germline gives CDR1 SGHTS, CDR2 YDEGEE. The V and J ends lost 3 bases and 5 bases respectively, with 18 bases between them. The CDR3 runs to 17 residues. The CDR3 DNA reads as TGTGCCAGCAGCTGGGGCTGGGGGCTGGGAGATAATTCACCCCTCCACTTT. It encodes CASSWGWGLGDNSPLHF. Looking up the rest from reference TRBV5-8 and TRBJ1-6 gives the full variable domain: EAGVTQSPTHLIKTRGQQATLRCSPISGHTSVYWYQQALGLGLQFLLWYDEGEERNRGNFPPRFSGRQFPNYSSELNVNALELEDSALYLCASSWGWGLGDNSPLHFGNGTRLTVT.

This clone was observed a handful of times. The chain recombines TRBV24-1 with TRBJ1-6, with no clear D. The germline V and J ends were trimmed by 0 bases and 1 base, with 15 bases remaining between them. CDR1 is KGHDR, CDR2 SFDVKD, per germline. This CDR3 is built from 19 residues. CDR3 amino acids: CATSDLMRVLVSYNSPLHF. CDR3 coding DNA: TGTGCCACCAGTGATTTGATGCGGGTTTTGGTTTCCTATAATTCACCCCTCCACTTT.

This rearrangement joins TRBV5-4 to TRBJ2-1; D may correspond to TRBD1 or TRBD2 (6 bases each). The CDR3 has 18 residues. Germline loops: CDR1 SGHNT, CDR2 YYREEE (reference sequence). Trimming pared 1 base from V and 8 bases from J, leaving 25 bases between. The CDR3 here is CASSLSLGRGPLAHEQFF. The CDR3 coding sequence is TGTGCCAGCAGCTTGTCTTTGGGTCGGGGGCCCCTGGCCCATGAGCAGTTCTTC.

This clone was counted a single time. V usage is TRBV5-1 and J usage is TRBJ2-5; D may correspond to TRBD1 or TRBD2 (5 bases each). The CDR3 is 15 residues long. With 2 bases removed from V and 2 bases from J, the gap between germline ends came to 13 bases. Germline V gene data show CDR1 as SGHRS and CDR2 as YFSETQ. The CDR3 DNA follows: TGCGCCAGCAGCTTAGAGGGGAACCGTCAAGAGACCCAGTACTTC. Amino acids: CASSLEGNRQETQYF.

CDR3 nucleotides: TGTGCCAGCAGTCGTTGGGACCCGAGGACCACTGAAGCTTTCTTT. Its translation is CASSRWDPRTTEAFF. The J gene is TRBJ1-1, the V gene TRBV28; TRBD1 is a possible D gene (5 bases). Germline loops: CDR1 MDHEN, CDR2 SYDVKM. Trimming left V 5 bases short and J 4 bases short, with 17 bases between. This CDR3 comprises 15 residues.

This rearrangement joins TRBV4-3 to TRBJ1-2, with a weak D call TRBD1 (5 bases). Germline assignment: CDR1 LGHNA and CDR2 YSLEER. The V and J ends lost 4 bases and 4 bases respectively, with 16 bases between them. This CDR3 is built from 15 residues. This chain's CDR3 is CASSLRSGVGYGYTF. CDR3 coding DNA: TGCGCCAGCAGCCTCCGGTCGGGGGTTGGCTATGGCTACACCTTC.

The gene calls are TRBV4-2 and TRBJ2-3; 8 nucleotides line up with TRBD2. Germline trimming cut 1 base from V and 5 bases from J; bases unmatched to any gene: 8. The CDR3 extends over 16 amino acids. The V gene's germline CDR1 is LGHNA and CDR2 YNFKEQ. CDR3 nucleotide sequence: TGTGCCAGCAGCCAAGGTAGTGGCGGGGGGCGAGATACGCAGTATTTT. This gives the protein CASSQGSGGGRDTQYF.

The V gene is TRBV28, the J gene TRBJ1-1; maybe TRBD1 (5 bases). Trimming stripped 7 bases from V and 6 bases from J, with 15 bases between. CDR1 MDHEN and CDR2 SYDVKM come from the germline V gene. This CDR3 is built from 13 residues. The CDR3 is CASTTRGKAEAFF. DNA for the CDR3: TGTGCCAGCACTACCCGGGGGAAGGCTGAAGCTTTCTTT.

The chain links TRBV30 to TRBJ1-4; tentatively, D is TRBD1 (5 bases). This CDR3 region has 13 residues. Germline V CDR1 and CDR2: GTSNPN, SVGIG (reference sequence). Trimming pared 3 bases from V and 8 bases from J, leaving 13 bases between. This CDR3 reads CAWRPGLREKLFF. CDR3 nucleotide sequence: TGTGCCTGGAGACCGGGACTTCGAGAAAAACTGTTTTTT.

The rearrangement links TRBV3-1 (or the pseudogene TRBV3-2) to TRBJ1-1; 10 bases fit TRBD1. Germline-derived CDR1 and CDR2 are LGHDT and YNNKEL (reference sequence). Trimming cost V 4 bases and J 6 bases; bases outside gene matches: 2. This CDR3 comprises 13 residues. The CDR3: CASSPTGGAEAFF. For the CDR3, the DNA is TGTGCCAGCAGCCCGACAGGGGGCGCTGAAGCTTTCTTT.

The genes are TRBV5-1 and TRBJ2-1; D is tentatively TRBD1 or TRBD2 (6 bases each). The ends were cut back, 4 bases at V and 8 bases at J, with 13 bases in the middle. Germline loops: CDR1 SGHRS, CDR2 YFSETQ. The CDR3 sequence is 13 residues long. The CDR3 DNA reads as TGCGCCAGCAGCGGCGGGGACATCTATGAGCAGTTCTTC. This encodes CASSGGDIYEQFF.

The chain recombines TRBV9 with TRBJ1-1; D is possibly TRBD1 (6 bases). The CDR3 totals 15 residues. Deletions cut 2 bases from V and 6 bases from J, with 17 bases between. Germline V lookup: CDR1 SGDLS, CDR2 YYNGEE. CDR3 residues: CASSVQGSPSAEAFF. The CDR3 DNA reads TGTGCCAGCAGCGTGCAGGGGTCCCCGAGCGCTGAAGCTTTCTTT. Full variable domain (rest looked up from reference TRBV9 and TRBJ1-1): DSGVTQTPKHLITATGQRVTLRCSPRSGDLSVYWYQQSLDQGLQFLIQYYNGEERAKGNILERFSAQQFPDLHSELNLSSLELGDSALYFCASSVQGSPSAEAFFGQGTRLTVV.

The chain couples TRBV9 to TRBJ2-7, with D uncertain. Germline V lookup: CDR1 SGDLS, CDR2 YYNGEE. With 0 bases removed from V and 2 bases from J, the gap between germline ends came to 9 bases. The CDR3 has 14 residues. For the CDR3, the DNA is TGTGCCAGCAGCGTAGAGTATGGAGCCTACGAGCAGTACTTC. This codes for CASSVEYGAYEQYF.

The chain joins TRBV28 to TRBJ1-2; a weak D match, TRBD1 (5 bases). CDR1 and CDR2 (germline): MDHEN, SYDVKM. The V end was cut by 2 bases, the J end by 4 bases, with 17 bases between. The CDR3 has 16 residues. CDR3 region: CASSLTQEGVSYGYTF. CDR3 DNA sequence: TGTGCCAGCAGTTTAACACAGGAAGGGGTCTCCTATGGCTACACCTTC.

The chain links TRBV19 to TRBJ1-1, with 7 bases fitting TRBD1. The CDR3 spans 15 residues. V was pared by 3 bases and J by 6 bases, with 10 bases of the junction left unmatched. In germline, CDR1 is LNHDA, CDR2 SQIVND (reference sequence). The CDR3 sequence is CASSMQGGAVAEAFF. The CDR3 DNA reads TGTGCCAGTAGTATGCAAGGGGGCGCGGTGGCTGAAGCTTTCTTT.

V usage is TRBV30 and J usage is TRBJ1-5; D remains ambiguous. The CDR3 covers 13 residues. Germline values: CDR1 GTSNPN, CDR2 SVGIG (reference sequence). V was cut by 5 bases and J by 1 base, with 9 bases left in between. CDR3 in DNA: TGTGCCTGGTCAAAGGGAAGCAATCAGCCCCAGCATTTT. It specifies CAWSKGSNQPQHF.

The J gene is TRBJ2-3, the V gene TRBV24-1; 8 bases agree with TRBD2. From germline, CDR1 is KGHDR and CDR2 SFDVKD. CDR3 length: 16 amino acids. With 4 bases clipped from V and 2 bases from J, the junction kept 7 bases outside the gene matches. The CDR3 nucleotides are TGTGCCACCAGTGACCAGAGCGGGGGCCTCACAGATACGCAGTATTTT. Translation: CATSDQSGGLTDTQYF.

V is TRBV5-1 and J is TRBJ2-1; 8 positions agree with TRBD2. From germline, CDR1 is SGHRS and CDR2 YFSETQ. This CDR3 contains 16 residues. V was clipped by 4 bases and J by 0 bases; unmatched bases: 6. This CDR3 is CASSNLRGGSYNEQFF. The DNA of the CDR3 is TGCGCCAGCAGCAACCTTCGGGGGGGCTCCTACAATGAGCAGTTCTTC.

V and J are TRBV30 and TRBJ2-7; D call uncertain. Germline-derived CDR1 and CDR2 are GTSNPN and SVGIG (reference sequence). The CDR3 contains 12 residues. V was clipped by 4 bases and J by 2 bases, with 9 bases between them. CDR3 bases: TGTGCCTGGACCCCTGGGGCCTACGAGCAGTACTTC. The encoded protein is CAWTPGAYEQYF.

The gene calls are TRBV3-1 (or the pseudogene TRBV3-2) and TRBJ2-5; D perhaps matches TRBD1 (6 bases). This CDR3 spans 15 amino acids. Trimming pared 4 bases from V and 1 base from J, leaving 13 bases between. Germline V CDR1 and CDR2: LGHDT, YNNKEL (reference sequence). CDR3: CASSPGVGSQETQYF. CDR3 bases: TGTGCCAGCAGCCCAGGGGTGGGGTCCCAAGAGACCCAGTACTTC.

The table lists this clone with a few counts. This CDR3 reads CASSFFTGDDEQYF. The CDR3 nucleotides read TGTGCCAGCAGCTTCTTCACAGGGGACGACGAGCAGTACTTC. The rearrangement uses TRBV7-9 and TRBJ2-7; 7 nucleotides match TRBD1. Germline assignment: CDR1 SEHNR and CDR2 FQNEAQ (reference sequence). CDR3 length: 14 residues. V was clipped by 3 bases and J by 5 bases; unmatched bases: 7.

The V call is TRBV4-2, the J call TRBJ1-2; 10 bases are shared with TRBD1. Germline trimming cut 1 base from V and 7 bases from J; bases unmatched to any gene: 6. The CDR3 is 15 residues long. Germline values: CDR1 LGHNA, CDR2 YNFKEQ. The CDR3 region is CASSQGPGTGAGYTF. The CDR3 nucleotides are TGTGCCAGCAGCCAAGGTCCCGGGACAGGGGCTGGCTACACCTTC.

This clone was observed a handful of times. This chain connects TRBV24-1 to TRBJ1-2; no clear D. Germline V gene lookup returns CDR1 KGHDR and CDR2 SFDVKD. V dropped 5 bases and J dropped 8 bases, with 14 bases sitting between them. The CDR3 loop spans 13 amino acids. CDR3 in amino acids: CATSGGPRMGYTF. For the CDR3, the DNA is TGTGCCACCAGTGGAGGTCCGAGGATGGGCTACACCTTC.